This passage covers 14 T cell receptor beta chains from one sample sequenced in a study of post-analysis software for immune sequencing data. Unique molecular identifiers had been added to the TCR beta cDNA libraries. TCRdb analysed the PCR reads with MiXCR anew, one entry per CDR3 protein. The repertoire holds approximately 460,000 distinct CDR3 sequences, with under 55% as singletons. Findings of the study overall: When patients were compared with controls, 4 or 5 TRBV segments were more frequent, TRBV5-6, TRBV5-1 and TRBV20-1 among them.

These receptors lack a known antigen. The sample was blood. The receptors stem from a girl under 18 with multiple sclerosis.

The rearrangement uses TRBV5-1 and TRBJ2-1; TRBD1 aligns across 8 bases. Germline CDR1 SGHRS, CDR2 YFSETQ. The CDR3 sequence is 14 residues long. With V trimmed by 7 bases and J by 7 bases, 10 bases remained unmatched. CDR3 coding DNA: TGCGCCAGCGGGGAGACAGGGGTGGGAAATGAGCAGTTCTTC. Amino acid sequence: CASGETGVGNEQFF.

This clonotype appeared a few times. The CDR3 DNA is TGTGCCAGCCACGGAACTAGCAGAACCTACGAGCAGTACTTC. Protein: CASHGTSRTYEQYF. This chain connects TRBV28 to TRBJ2-7, with D possibly being TRBD2 (6 bases). The V gene lost 8 bases and the J gene lost 2 bases, with 16 bases spanning the gap. The CDR3 totals 14 residues. Per germline, CDR1 MDHEN and CDR2 SYDVKM.

The V and J genes are TRBV15 and TRBJ1-4, with 9 bases fitting TRBD1. The junction had 6 bases not matched to a gene; V was cut back by 4 bases and J by 6 bases. The CDR3 covers 15 residues. From germline, CDR1 is LNHNV and CDR2 YYDKDF (reference sequence). This CDR3 reads CATSIRQGVDEKLFF. The CDR3 DNA is TGTGCCACCAGCATAAGACAGGGGGTAGATGAAAAACTGTTTTTT.

This clonotype was observed a handful of times. V usage is TRBV27 and J usage is TRBJ2-1; TRBD2 agrees at 9 bases. The length of the CDR3 is 15 residues. The V gene's germline CDR1 is MNHEY and CDR2 SMNVEV (reference sequence). Unmatched junction bases numbered 9, after V lost 5 bases and J lost 7 bases. For the CDR3, the DNA is TGTGCCAGCAGTCCCCGGGGACTAGCCGTAAATGAGCAGTTCTTC. Translating gives CASSPRGLAVNEQFF.

This clonotype was observed a handful of times. CDR3 sequence: CASSQTRSDEQFF. The CDR3, as DNA: TGCGCCAGCAGCCAGACTAGGTCGGATGAGCAGTTCTTC. This chain uses TRBV4-1 with TRBJ2-1; maybe TRBD2 (6 bases). V shed 3 bases and J shed 8 bases, with 11 bases lying between them. The CDR3 spans 13 residues. Germline values: CDR1 MGHRA, CDR2 YSYEKL.

The chain joins TRBV7-2 to TRBJ2-1, with unresolved D. V was trimmed by 4 bases and J by 5 bases, leaving 9 bases between them. The CDR3 totals 13 residues. Germline V CDR1 and CDR2: SGHTA, FQGNSA. The CDR3 region is CASSSRRDNEQFF. The CDR3 nucleotides read TGTGCCAGCAGCTCTCGACGGGACAATGAGCAGTTCTTC.

A few counts support this clonotype. The rearrangement links TRBV20-1 to TRBJ1-5; D perhaps matches TRBD1 (5 bases). Germline V gene sequence: CDR1 DFQATT, CDR2 SNEGSKA (reference sequence). The CDR3 loop spans 13 amino acids. V dropped 6 bases and J dropped 5 bases, with 14 bases sitting between them. This CDR3 is CSASQEQDQPQHF. CDR3 DNA: TGCAGTGCCTCACAGGAACAAGATCAGCCCCAGCATTTT.

In its sample, this clonotype was seen a few times. The chain has TRBV6-6 and TRBJ2-5; 8 bases are a match to TRBD1. Germline lookup yields CDR1 MNHNY and CDR2 SVGAGI (reference sequence). The CDR3 loop spans 12 amino acids. V lost 4 bases, J lost 13 bases, and 8 bases stayed unmatched. CDR3 DNA: TGTGCCAGCAGTTTTCCTGGACAGGGATGGTACTTC. Amino acid sequence: CASSFPGQGWYF.

This clonotype was seen more than once but under ten times. This rearrangement joins TRBV28 to TRBJ1-2; D is perhaps TRBD1 (5 bases). The V end was cut by 6 bases, the J end by 8 bases, with 19 bases between. The germline gives CDR1 MDHEN, CDR2 SYDVKM. There are 14 residues in the CDR3. CDR3 sequence (DNA): TGTGCCAGCAGCCAAGGGACCCAAAGTAGGGGCTACACCTTC. It is translated as CASSQGTQSRGYTF.

This chain connects TRBV7-2 to TRBJ1-4; tentatively, D is TRBD1 (5 bases). Looked up from germline, CDR1 is SGHTA and CDR2 is FQGNSA. This CDR3 has 14 amino acids. Trimming shortened V by 3 bases and J by 5 bases, and 10 bases separated the two germline ends. CDR3 coding DNA: TGTGCCAGCAGCTTTTCCGACAGCAATGAAAAACTGTTTTTT. Protein: CASSFSDSNEKLFF.

This clonotype was seen more than once but under ten times. The rearrangement uses TRBV9 and TRBJ2-5, with D perhaps TRBD1 (6 bases). Germline V lookup: CDR1 SGDLS, CDR2 YYNGEE. CDR3 size: 15 residues. V lost 0 bases and J lost 4, with 13 bases in between. CDR3 nucleotides: TGTGCCAGCAGCGTAGACATAACAGGGTTAGAGACCCAGTACTTC. Amino acids: CASSVDITGLETQYF.

The genes are TRBV21-1 and TRBJ2-1; the DNA was not used to check the table's D call, TRBD1. TRBV21-1 is a documented pseudogene. The CDR3 consists of 14 residues. The CDR3 DNA sequence: TGTGCCAGCAGCAGGGGACAGAAGTACAATGAGCAGTTCTTC. Protein sequence: CASSRGQKYNEQFF.

This clonotype was recorded a few times. J is TRBJ2-7 and V is TRBV7-9; a possible D gene is TRBD2 (6 bases). Trimming left V 1 base short and J 5 bases short, with 15 bases between. Germline V gene sequence: CDR1 SEHNR, CDR2 FQNEAQ (reference sequence). There are 15 residues in the CDR3. The CDR3 reads CASSLGSGEADEQYF. CDR3 sequence (DNA): TGTGCCAGCAGCTTAGGGTCGGGAGAGGCGGACGAGCAGTACTTC.

The V call is TRBV7-3, the J call TRBJ2-5, with TRBD2 as a possible D gene (6 bases). In germline, CDR1 is SGHTA, CDR2 FQGTGA. This CDR3 is 16 amino acids long. Trimming removed 1 base from V and 4 bases from J, with 16 bases in between. This CDR3 is CASSLNSGGSGETQYF. The CDR3 nucleotides read TGTGCCAGCAGCTTAAATTCTGGGGGGAGCGGAGAGACCCAGTACTTC.